The clone carrying this T cell receptor beta chain showed up many times. Its antigen is unknown. The data were taken from a study of T cells in Graves' hyperthyroidism and ophthalmopathy. Study-wide background: Peripheral blood samples were taken at initial diagnosis, prior to any treatment. Study findings and constraints: Appearing also in blood were most of the thyroid clonotypes expanded above 0.001.

The CDR3 consists of 14 residues. In germline, CDR1 is KGHSH, CDR2 LQKENI. The V gene end was trimmed by 3 bases and the J gene end by 5 bases; junction bases not matched to a gene: 6. It was RNA transcripts that yielded the amplified TCR beta CDR3 regions. HTBI primers were the set used in a first-round RT-PCR of the TCR CDR3. MiXCR was run by TCRdb on the multiplex PCR reads, yielding one entry per CDR3 protein. The profile shows hundreds of thousands of distinct CDR3 sequences, approximately 15% of them singletons. Source material for PBMCs was about 10 ml fresh peripheral blood. The chain uses TRBV18 and TRBJ2-7; TRBD1 agrees at 8 bases. Material for sequencing was blood. This sequence was found in a woman aged 18-35 years with Graves' hyperthyroidism. This CDR3 is CASSPRTGKDEQYF. CDR3 bases: TGTGCCAGCTCACCTAGGACAGGGAAGGACGAGCAGTACTTC.